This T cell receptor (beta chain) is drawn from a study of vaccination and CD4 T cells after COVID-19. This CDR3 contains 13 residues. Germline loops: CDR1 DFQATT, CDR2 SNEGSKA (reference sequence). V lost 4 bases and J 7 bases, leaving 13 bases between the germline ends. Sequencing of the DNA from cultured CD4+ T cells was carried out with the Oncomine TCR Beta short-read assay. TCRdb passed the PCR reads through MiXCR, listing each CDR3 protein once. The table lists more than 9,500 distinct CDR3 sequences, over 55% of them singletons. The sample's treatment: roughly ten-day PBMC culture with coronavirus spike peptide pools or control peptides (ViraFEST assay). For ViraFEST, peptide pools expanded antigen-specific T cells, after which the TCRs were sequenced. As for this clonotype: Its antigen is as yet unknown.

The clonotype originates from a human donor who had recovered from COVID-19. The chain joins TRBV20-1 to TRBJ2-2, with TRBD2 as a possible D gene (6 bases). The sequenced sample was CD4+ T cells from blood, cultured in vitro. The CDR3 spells CSATFQGGGELFF. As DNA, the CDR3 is TGCAGTGCTACATTTCAGGGAGGCGGGGAGCTGTTTTTT.